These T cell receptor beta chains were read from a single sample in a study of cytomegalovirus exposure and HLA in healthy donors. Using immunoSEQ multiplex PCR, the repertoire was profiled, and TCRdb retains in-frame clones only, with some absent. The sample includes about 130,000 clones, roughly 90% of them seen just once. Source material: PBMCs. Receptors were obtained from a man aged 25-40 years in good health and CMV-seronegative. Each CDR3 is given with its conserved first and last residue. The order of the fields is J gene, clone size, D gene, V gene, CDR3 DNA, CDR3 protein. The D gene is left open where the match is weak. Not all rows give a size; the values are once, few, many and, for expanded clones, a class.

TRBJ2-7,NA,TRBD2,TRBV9,TGTGCCAGCAGCGCTAGCGGGAGCTTGTTCGAGCAGTACTTC,CASSASGSLFEQYF
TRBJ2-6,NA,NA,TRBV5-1,TGCGCCAGTTCTCAGGGAATCTCTGGGGCCAACGTCCTGACTTTC,CASSQGISGANVLTF
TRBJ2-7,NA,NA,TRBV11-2,TGTGCCAGCAGCTTAGGTATAAGTGAGTCCTACGAGCAGTACTTC,CASSLGISESYEQYF
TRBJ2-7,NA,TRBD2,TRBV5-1,TGCGCCAGCAGCACAACTAGCGGGATGCTCTACGAGCAGTACTTC,CASSTTSGMLYEQYF
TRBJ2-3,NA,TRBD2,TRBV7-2,TGTGCCAGCAGCTCCCGGACTAGCGGCACAGATACGCAGTATTTT,CASSSRTSGTDTQYF
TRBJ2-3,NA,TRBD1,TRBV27,TGTGCCAGCAGCTCAGGGGGCTATCGCACAGATACGCAGTATTTT,CASSSGGYRTDTQYF
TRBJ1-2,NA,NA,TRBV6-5,TGTGCCAGCAGTTGGGGGCAGGACTATGGCTACACCTTC,CASSWGQDYGYTF
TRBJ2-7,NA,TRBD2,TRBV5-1,TGCGCCAGCAGGGAGGGACTAGCGACGTACGAGCAGTACTTC,CASREGLATYEQYF
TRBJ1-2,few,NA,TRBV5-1,TGCGCCAGCAGCTTGACGGGGAGCTACACCTTC,CASSLTGSYTF
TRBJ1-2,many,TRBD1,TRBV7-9,TGTGCCAGCAGCGCCGGGACAGGGCACTATGGCTACACCTTC,CASSAGTGHYGYTF
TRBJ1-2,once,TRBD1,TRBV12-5,TGTGCTAGTGGTTTCTCGGGACAGGGAGACTATGGCTACACCTTC,CASGFSGQGDYGYTF
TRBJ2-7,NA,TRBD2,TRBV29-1,TGCAGCGCCTCGGGAGGAGGCTCCTACGAGCAGTACTTC,CSASGGGSYEQYF
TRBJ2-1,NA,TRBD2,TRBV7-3,TGTGCCAGCAGCCCGGGCGGTCTAGCGGGAGGTTGGAATGAGCAGTTCTTC,CASSPGGLAGGWNEQFF
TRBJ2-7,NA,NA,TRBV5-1,TGCGCCAGCAGCCTGGGGAGTGGCCCCTACGAGCAGTACTTC,CASSLGSGPYEQYF
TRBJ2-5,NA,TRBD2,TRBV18,TGTGCCAGCTCACGTTTAGCGGGTCAAGAGACCCAGTACTTC,CASSRLAGQETQYF
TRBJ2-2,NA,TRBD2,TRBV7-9,TGTGCCAGCAGCTTATTGCTAGCGGGGTTAAGCACAACCGGGGAGCTGTTTTTT,CASSLLLAGLSTTGELFF
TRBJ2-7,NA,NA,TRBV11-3,TGTGCCAGCAGCTTAGGGGAGGCCTACGAGCAGTACTTC,CASSLGEAYEQYF